These 3 T cell receptor beta chains share one sample of origin, sequenced in a study of CD8+ T cells in alopecia areata. Extraction and reverse transcription of RNA yielded cDNA as the sequencing template. Clones were read by immunoSEQ multiplex PCR, and TCRdb kept only the in-frame ones, dropping some. Of 90,000 to 150,000 clones listed, around 56% are singletons. Treatment described: oral pan-JAK inhibitor, 5-10 mg twice daily. The sample in question was CD4+ T cells sorted from blood, obtained at week 4, from a patient treated with tofacitinib. These receptors were collected from a human donor with alopecia areata.

The J gene is TRBJ1-1, the V gene TRBV30; 12 nucleotides match TRBD1. Germline values: CDR1 GTSNPN, CDR2 SVGIG (reference sequence). V lost 8 bases and J lost 8; bases outside the gene matches: 9. This CDR3 has 13 amino acids. The DNA of the CDR3 is TGTGCCGCCCGGGACAGGGGGCCGAGAGAAGCTTTCTTT. Its protein is CAARDRGPREAFF.

Note on this clone: Within the sample, other DNA sequences also encode this same CDR3. The chain combines TRBV9 with TRBJ2-3; 7 bases match TRBD1. V trimming: 4 bases; J trimming: 4 bases; junction bases outside the gene matches: 9. The CDR3 runs to 15 residues. Germline CDR1 and CDR2: SGDLS and YYNGEE. The CDR3 DNA sequence: TGTGCCAGCAGCCCCCGACAGGGTGGAGCAGATACGCAGTATTTT. It is translated as CASSPRQGGADTQYF.

The rearrangement joins TRBV4-1 to TRBJ2-5; D perhaps matches TRBD2 (5 bases). Germline assignment: CDR1 MGHRA and CDR2 YSYEKL. The CDR3 spans 15 residues. Trimming cost V 3 bases and J 1 base, with 12 bases left between them. CDR3 bases: TGCGCCAGCAGCCAGGTCGGGATACGCCAAGAGACCCAGTACTTC. This gives the protein CASSQVGIRQETQYF.